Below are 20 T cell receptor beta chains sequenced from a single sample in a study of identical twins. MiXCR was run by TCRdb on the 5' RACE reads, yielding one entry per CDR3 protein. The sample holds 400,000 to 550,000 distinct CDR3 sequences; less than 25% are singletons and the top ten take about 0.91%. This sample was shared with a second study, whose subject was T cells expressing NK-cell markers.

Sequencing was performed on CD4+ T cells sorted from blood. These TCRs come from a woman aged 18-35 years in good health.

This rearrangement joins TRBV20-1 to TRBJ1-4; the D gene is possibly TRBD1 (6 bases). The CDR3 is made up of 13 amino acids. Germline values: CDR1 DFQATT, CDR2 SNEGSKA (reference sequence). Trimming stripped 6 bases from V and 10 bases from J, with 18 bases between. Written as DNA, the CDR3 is TGCAGTGCGGGGGGCAGGGAGCCAGGAAAACTGTTTTTT. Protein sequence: CSAGGREPGKLFF.

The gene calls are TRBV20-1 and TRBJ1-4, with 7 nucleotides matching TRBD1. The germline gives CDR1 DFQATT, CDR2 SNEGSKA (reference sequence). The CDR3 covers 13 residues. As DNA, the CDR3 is TGCAGCGTTCAGGGGCGACAGGGTGAAAAACTGTTTTTT. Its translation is CSVQGRQGEKLFF.

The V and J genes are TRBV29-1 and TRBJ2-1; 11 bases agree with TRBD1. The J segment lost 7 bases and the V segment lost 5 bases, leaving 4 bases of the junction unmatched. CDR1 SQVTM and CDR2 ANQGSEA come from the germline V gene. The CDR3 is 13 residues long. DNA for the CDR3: TGCAGCGTTTTTGGGACAGGGGGAAATGAGCAGTTCTTC. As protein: CSVFGTGGNEQFF.

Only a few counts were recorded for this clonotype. CDR3 amino acids: CASSFYPPTANEQFF. For the CDR3, the DNA is TGTGCCAGCAGTTTTTATCCCCCTACCGCCAATGAGCAGTTCTTC. J is TRBJ2-1 and V is TRBV27, with no clear D. Trimming pared 3 bases from V and 6 bases from J, leaving 15 bases between. The CDR3 contains 15 residues. Germline-derived CDR1 and CDR2 are MNHEY and SMNVEV (reference sequence).

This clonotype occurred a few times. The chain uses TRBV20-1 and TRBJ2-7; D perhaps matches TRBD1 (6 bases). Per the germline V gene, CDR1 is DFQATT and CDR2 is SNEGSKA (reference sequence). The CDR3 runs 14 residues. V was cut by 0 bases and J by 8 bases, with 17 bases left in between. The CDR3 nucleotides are TGCAGTGCTAGAGATCCGGGACATCTCGGCCAGCAGTACTTC. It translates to CSARDPGHLGQQYF.

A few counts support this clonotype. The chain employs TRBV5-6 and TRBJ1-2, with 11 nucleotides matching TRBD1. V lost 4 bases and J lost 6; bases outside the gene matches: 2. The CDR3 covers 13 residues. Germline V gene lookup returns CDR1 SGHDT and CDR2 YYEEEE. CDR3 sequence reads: CASSQDRGHGYTF. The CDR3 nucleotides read TGTGCCAGCAGCCAGGACAGGGGGCATGGCTACACCTTC.

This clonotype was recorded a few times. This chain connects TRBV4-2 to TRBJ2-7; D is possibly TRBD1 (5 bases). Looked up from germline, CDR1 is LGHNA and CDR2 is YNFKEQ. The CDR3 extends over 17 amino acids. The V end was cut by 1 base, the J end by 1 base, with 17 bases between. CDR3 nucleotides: TGTGCCAGCAGCCAAGGAAAGGGGAAGGGTGATTCCTACGAGCAGTACTTC. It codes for CASSQGKGKGDSYEQYF.

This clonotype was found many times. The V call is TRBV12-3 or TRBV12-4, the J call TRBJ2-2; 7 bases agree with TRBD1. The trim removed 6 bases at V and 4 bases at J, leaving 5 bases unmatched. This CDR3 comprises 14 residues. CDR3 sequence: CASRWDSTTGELFF. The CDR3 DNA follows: TGTGCCAGCAGGTGGGACAGTACCACCGGGGAGCTGTTTTTT.

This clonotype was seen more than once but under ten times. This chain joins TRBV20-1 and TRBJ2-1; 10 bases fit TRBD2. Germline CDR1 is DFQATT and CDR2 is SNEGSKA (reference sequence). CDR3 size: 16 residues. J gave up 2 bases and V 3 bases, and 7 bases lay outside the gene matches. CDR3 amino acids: CSARVSGRAAYNEQFF. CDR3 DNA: TGCAGTGCTAGGGTGAGCGGGAGGGCCGCCTACAATGAGCAGTTCTTC.

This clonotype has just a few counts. CDR3 nucleotides: TGTGCCAGCAGCTTCGTAGCGGGGGTGAGCACAGATACGCAGTATTTT. It codes for CASSFVAGVSTDTQYF. The chain carries TRBV11-2 and TRBJ2-3; TRBD2 aligns across 9 bases. Germline lookup yields CDR1 SGHAT and CDR2 FQNNGV. This CDR3 is built from 16 residues. After removal of 3 bases from V and 0 bases from J, the junction contained 4 bases not matched to a gene.

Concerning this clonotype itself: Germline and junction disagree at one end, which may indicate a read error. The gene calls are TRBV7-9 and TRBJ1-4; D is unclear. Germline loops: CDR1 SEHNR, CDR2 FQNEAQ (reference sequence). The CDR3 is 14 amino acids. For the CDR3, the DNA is TGTGCCAGCAGCCAGACAACAACTAATGAAAAACTGTCTTTT. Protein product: CASSQTTTNEKLSF.

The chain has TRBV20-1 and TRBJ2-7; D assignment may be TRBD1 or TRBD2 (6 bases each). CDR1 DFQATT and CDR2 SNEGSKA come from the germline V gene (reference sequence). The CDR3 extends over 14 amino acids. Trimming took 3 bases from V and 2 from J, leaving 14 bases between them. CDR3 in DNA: TGCAGTGCTAGTCCCCCGGGGGCCACCTACGAGCAGTACTTC. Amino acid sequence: CSASPPGATYEQYF.

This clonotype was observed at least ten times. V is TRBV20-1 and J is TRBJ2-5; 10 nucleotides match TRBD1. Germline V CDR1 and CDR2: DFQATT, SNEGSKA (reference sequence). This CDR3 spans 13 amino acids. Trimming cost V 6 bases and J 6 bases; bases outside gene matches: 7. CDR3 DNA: TGCAGTGCGCCCGGGACAGGGGTAAAGACCCAGTACTTC. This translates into CSAPGTGVKTQYF.

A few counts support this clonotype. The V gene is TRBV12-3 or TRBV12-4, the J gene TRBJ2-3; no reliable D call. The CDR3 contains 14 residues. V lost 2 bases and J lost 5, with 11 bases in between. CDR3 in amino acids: CASSLSLDQDTQYF. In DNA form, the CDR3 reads TGTGCCAGCAGTTTATCCCTAGACCAAGATACGCAGTATTTT.

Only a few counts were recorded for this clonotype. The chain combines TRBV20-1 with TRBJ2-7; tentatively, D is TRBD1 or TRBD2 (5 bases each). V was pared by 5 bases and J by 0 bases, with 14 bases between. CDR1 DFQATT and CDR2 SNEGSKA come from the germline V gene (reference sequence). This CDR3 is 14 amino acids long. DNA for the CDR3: TGCAGTGCTTCCACCGGGACCCACTCCTACGAGCAGTACTTC. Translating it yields CSASTGTHSYEQYF.

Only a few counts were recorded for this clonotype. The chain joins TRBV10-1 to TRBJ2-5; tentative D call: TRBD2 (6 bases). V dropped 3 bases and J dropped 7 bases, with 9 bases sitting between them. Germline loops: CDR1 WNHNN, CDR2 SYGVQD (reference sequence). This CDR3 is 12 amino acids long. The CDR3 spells CASSETEGTQYF. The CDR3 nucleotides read TGCGCCAGCAGTGAAACGGAGGGGACCCAGTACTTC.

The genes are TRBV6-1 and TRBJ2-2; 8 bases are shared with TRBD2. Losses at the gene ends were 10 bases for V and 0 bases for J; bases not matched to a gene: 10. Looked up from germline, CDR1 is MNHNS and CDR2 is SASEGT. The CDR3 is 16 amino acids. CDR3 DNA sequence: TGTGCCACTTACAAAGGACTAGCCACGAACACCGGGGAGCTGTTTTTT. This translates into CATYKGLATNTGELFF.

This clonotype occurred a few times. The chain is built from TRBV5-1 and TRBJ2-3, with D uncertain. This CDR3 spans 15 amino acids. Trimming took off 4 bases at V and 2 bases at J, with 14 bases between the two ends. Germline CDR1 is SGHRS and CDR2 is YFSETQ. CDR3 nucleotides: TGCGCCAGCAGCCGCCAAGGGTTTACCACAGATACGCAGTATTTT. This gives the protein CASSRQGFTTDTQYF.

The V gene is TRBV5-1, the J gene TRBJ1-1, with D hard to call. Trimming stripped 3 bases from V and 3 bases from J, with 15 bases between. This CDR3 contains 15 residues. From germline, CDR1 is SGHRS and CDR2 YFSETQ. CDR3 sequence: CASSSLGPPDTEAFF. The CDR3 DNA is TGCGCCAGCAGCTCCCTCGGGCCTCCCGACACTGAAGCTTTCTTT.

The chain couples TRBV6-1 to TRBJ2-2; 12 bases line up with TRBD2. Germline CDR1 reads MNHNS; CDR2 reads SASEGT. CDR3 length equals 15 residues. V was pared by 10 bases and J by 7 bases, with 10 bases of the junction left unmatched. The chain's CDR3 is CATSTSGGMLGELFF. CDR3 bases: TGTGCCACCTCGACTAGCGGGGGTATGCTCGGGGAGCTGTTTTTT.